This TCR beta chain was retrieved from a study of PD-L1 blockade in urothelial cancer. Time point specified: peripheral blood 6 weeks after treatment start. The CDR3 is made up of 13 amino acids. Germline CDR1 reads WNHNN; CDR2 reads SYGVQD (reference sequence). V was clipped by 10 bases and J by 1 base, with 13 bases between them. The repertoire was sequenced with immunoSEQ multiplex PCR; TCRdb's copy has only in-frame clones and lacks some. The sample includes more than 60,000 clones, more than 70% seen only once; the top ten take approximately 10%. This chain connects TRBV10-1 to TRBJ2-5; D is unclear. This TCR derives from a man between 60 and 75 years old with urothelial cancer. Here the sequenced sample was PBMCs, taken around atezolizumab (anti-PD-L1) treatment. CDR3 DNA: TGCGCCACCAGCCTGCGGCTCCAAGAGACCCAGTACTTC. This gives the protein CATSLRLQETQYF.